The 20 T cell receptor beta chains listed next were all sequenced from one sample in a study of identical twins. One entry per CDR3 protein, called by TCRdb with MiXCR from the 5' RACE reads. This table has 200,000 to 250,000 distinct CDR3 sequences, over 5.5% appearing once. In addition, the sample was reused for a study of T cells expressing NK-cell markers.

Source material: CD8+ T cells sorted from blood. The receptors derive from a woman under 30 in good health.

This chain uses TRBV7-2 with TRBJ2-5; 10 bases are shared with TRBD2. CDR1 is SGHTA and CDR2 is FQGNSA in the germline V gene. The CDR3 is 17 residues long. V dropped 4 bases and J dropped 5; count of bases not matched to a gene: 13. CDR3 bases: TGTGCCAGCAGCTCCCCAATCATAGCGGGAGGAGGTGAGACCCAGTACTTC. This sequence encodes CASSSPIIAGGGETQYF. The entire variable domain, with the rest obtained from reference TRBV7-2 and TRBJ2-5, is as follows: GAGVSQSPSNKVTEKGKDVELRCDPISGHTALYWYRQSLGQGLEFLIYFQGNSAPDKSGLPSDRFSAERTGGSVSTLTIQRTQQEDSAVYLCASSSPIIAGGGETQYFGPGTRLLVL.

The sample holds a few counts of this clonotype. The CDR3 spells CASSARAGGNQPQHF. As DNA, the CDR3 is TGTGCCAGCAGCGCGCGAGCTGGTGGCAATCAGCCCCAGCATTTT. V usage is TRBV9 and J usage is TRBJ1-5; no definite D call. Germline loops: CDR1 SGDLS, CDR2 YYNGEE. V was shortened by 3 bases and J by 2 bases, with 12 bases between the two germline ends. The length of the CDR3 is 15 residues.

This clonotype was picked up a small number of times. The chain combines TRBV6-5 with TRBJ2-1; TRBD2 agrees at 14 bases. J was trimmed by 8 bases and V by 4 bases; bases with no gene match: 4. Per the germline V gene, CDR1 is MNHEY and CDR2 is SVGAGI. The CDR3 runs 15 residues. This CDR3 is CASSSPGLAGDEQFF. The CDR3 DNA is TGTGCCAGCAGTTCTCCGGGACTAGCGGGGGATGAGCAGTTCTTC.

This clonotype was recorded many times. The chain has TRBV3-1 and TRBJ2-2; D not certain. V dropped 0 bases and J dropped 1 base, with 15 bases sitting between them. The CDR3 is made up of 18 amino acids. Germline V gives CDR1 LGHDT, CDR2 YNNKEL (reference sequence). CDR3 coding DNA: TGTGCCAGCAGCCAAGAAATAGGGTGGCGATTGAACACCGGGGAGCTGTTTTTT. It yields the protein CASSQEIGWRLNTGELFF.

This rearrangement joins TRBV7-9 to TRBJ2-5; 7 nucleotides match TRBD1. Per germline, CDR1 SEHNR and CDR2 FQNEAQ (reference sequence). This CDR3 is 17 amino acids long. The ends lost 5 bases at V and 0 bases at J; junction bases unmatched: 12. This chain's CDR3 is CASSPGQAREYQETQYF. The CDR3 nucleotides read TGTGCCAGCAGCCCAGGACAGGCCAGGGAGTACCAAGAGACCCAGTACTTC.

This clonotype has a count of ten or more. The chain couples TRBV29-1 to TRBJ1-1; possible D gene TRBD1, 5 bases. This CDR3 spans 11 amino acids. Germline V gives CDR1 SQVTM, CDR2 ANQGSEA. Deletions cut 5 bases from V and 10 bases from J, with 14 bases between. The CDR3 nucleotides are TGCAGCGTTCCACAGGACATGAGAGCTTTCTTT. Its translation is CSVPQDMRAFF.

This clonotype was detected only a few times. The CDR3 region has the DNA TGTGCCAGCAGTTTATCGGTCCGGGAGGGCCTTTACGAGCAGTACTTC. Translated: CASSLSVREGLYEQYF. This chain joins TRBV27 and TRBJ2-7; 8 bases agree with TRBD2. V shed 0 bases and J 4 bases; nucleotides not matched to a gene: 8. Germline CDR1 reads MNHEY; CDR2 reads SMNVEV (reference sequence). This CDR3 contains 16 residues.

This clonotype has at least ten counts. This chain links TRBV28 with TRBJ2-5, with 11 nucleotides matching TRBD1. The CDR3 has 15 amino acids. J lost 5 bases, V lost 4 bases, and 6 bases had no gene match. Germline-derived CDR1 and CDR2 are MDHEN and SYDVKM. CDR3 bases: TGTGCCAGCAGTTCGGGACAGGGGGTGTGGGAGACCCAGTACTTC. It yields the protein CASSSGQGVWETQYF. The variable domain in full, with the rest retrieved from reference TRBV28 and TRBJ2-5, is DVKVTQSSRYLVKRTGEKVFLECVQDMDHENMFWYRQDPGLGLRLIYFSYDVKMKEKGDIPEGYSVSREKKERFSLILESASTNQTSMYLCASSSGQGVWETQYFGPGTRLLVL.

This clonotype was observed a few times. This sequence joins TRBV12-3 or TRBV12-4 and TRBJ1-4; unclear D gene. V gave up 9 bases and J gave up 2 bases, with 10 bases separating them. This CDR3 has 13 amino acids. The CDR3 coding sequence is TGTGCCAGACTCCCCCGGACTAATGAAAAACTGTTTTTT. Residues: CARLPRTNEKLFF.

The chain is built from TRBV19 and TRBJ1-2, with D perhaps TRBD1 (6 bases). Germline assignment: CDR1 LNHDA and CDR2 SQIVND (reference sequence). The CDR3 totals 14 residues. Deletions cut 1 base from V and 5 bases from J, with 11 bases between. The CDR3 loop reads CASSIGNRVYGYTF. Written as DNA, the CDR3 is TGTGCCAGTAGTATAGGGAACAGGGTGTATGGCTACACCTTC. Full variable domain (outside the CDR3, taken from reference TRBV19 and TRBJ1-2): DGGITQSPKYLFRKEGQNVTLSCEQNLNHDAMYWYRQDPGQGLRLIYYSQIVNDFQKGDIAEGYSVSREKKESFPLTVTSAQKNPTAFYLCASSIGNRVYGYTFGSGTRLTVV.

This clonotype was seen ten or more times. The gene calls are TRBV4-3 and TRBJ2-2; 10 bases are shared with TRBD2. Germline CDR1 reads LGHNA; CDR2 reads YSLEER. This CDR3 comprises 19 residues. Trimming removed 1 base from V and 4 bases from J; junction bases left unmatched: 12. Written as DNA, the CDR3 is TGCGCCAGCAGCCAAGGTAGTGAGGCTAGCGGGAGCATCACCGGGGAGCTGTTTTTT. It codes for CASSQGSEASGSITGELFF.

There are many counts of this clonotype. The rearrangement uses TRBV7-8 and TRBJ2-7, with D possibly TRBD1 on 5 matching bases. Germline loops: CDR1 SGHVS, CDR2 FQNEAQ. Trimming stripped 5 bases from V and 4 bases from J, with 18 bases between. The CDR3 contains 15 residues. CDR3 amino acids: CASSPGYQSHYEQYF. The CDR3 region has the DNA TGTGCCAGCAGCCCAGGGTACCAGAGCCATTACGAGCAGTACTTC.

For the CDR3, the DNA is TGCAGTGCAACCGACTTTACAGGGAAGAACACTGAAGCTTTCTTT. Its protein product is CSATDFTGKNTEAFF. V and J are TRBV20-1 and TRBJ1-1; possible D gene TRBD1, 6 bases. The CDR3 runs to 15 residues. The germline gives CDR1 DFQATT, CDR2 SNEGSKA (reference sequence). V dropped 6 bases and J dropped 1 base, with 18 bases sitting between them.

This clonotype was observed at least ten times. This chain connects TRBV12-3 or TRBV12-4 to TRBJ2-1; TRBD2 aligns across 9 bases. The junction had 5 bases not matched to a gene; V was cut back by 3 bases and J by 8 bases. The CDR3 is 14 amino acids. The CDR3 loop is CASSLSREGDEQFF. CDR3 nucleotide sequence: TGTGCCAGCAGTTTGTCGCGGGAGGGCGATGAGCAGTTCTTC.

This clonotype occurred a few times. V and J are TRBV5-1 and TRBJ2-1; 9 nucleotides align to TRBD2. The V gene's germline CDR1 is SGHRS and CDR2 YFSETQ. Trimming at V came to 2 bases and at J to 9 bases, leaving 9 bases not matched to a gene. The CDR3 has 15 residues. CDR3 protein: CASSFGGGAGIEQFF. Here the CDR3 DNA reads TGCGCCAGCAGCTTTGGCGGGGGGGCAGGGATTGAGCAGTTCTTC.

This chain joins TRBV5-1 and TRBJ2-3; 9 positions agree with TRBD1. The CDR3 totals 17 residues. Per germline, CDR1 SGHRS and CDR2 YFSETQ. The J segment lost 4 bases and the V segment lost 2 bases, leaving 11 bases of the junction unmatched. The CDR3 nucleotides are TGCGCCAGCAGCTTCGTGGACAGGGGCCCCCTTCCAGATACGCAGTATTTT. Protein product: CASSFVDRGPLPDTQYF.

In this sample, this clonotype turned up many times. The rearrangement uses TRBV14 and TRBJ2-7; a possible D gene is TRBD1 (6 bases). V was clipped by 3 bases and J by 6 bases, with 12 bases between them. The CDR3 spans 13 residues. Germline V gene sequence: CDR1 SGHDN, CDR2 FVKESK. The CDR3 protein is CASSQGRGFEQYF. In nucleotides, the CDR3 is TGTGCCAGCAGCCAGGGCAGGGGATTCGAGCAGTACTTC.

This clonotype was counted between two and nine times. This chain connects TRBV6-1 to TRBJ2-1; D may be TRBD1 (5 bases). This CDR3 has 13 amino acids. Germline values: CDR1 MNHNS, CDR2 SASEGT. The CDR3, as DNA: TGTGCAGCAGGGCAGGCAACCTACAATGAGCAGTTCTTC. Protein: CAAGQATYNEQFF.

The sample holds many counts of this clonotype. This chain links TRBV29-1 with TRBJ2-5; TRBD1 aligns across 8 bases. This CDR3 contains 15 residues. Germline V lookup: CDR1 SQVTM, CDR2 ANQGSEA. V lost 2 bases, J lost 0 bases, and 5 bases stayed unmatched. The CDR3 region has the DNA TGCAGCGTTGAACGCCGGGACAGGTACCAAGAGACCCAGTACTTC. As protein: CSVERRDRYQETQYF.

This clonotype was picked up a small number of times. This sequence joins TRBV5-1 and TRBJ2-1; no definite D call. V was shortened by 4 bases and J by 0 bases, with 17 bases between the two germline ends. Germline V lookup: CDR1 SGHRS, CDR2 YFSETQ. This CDR3 is built from 17 residues. The CDR3 loop is CASSRRVGRSSYNEQFF. In nucleotides, the CDR3 is TGCGCCAGCAGCCGGCGTGTTGGGCGGAGCTCCTACAATGAGCAGTTCTTC.